This T cell receptor beta chain was recovered during a study of CXCR3-negative and CXCR3-positive naive CD8 T cells. Study-wide context: With about 1.5 +/- 0.3 million reads per library, the TRB reads numbered 120 million to 150 million in total.

Germline V gene sequence: CDR1 LNHDA, CDR2 SQIVND (reference sequence). The CDR3 totals 14 residues. The study's findings and limits: Naive subsets were similarly diverse, while memory CD8+ repertoires were much less diverse.

UMI-labeled 5' RACE yielded the TRB cDNA libraries. TCRdb re-called the 5' RACE reads; every CDR3 protein appears as one record, without DNA. The data include over 20,000 distinct CDR3 sequences; the top ten clones carry around 20%. As to this clonotype: Antigen specificity is unknown.

The chain uses TRBV19 and TRBJ2-1; TCRdb proposes TRBD2, but this gene call is untestable without DNA. The sequence derives from a human donor in good health. Some clones in this sample may be carry-over from other donors' samples. Sequenced: memory CD8+ T cells from blood. This chain's CDR3 is CPSQPGTRRNEQFF.